This TCR beta chain was recorded in a study of T cell responses to AZD1222 COVID-19 vaccine. Whole-study results and caveats: Repertoire sampling was restricted to post-peak T cell response timepoints. Clonal diversity was possibly underestimated, and white British individuals and females predominated among donors. Baseline antibody screening turned up just a handful of seropositive AZD1222 recipients. Following two doses of AZD1222, Spike-specific TCR breadth and depth rose.

CDR3 size: 13 residues. Germline CDR1 is SGHRS and CDR2 is YFSETQ. Trimming left V 5 bases short and J 0 bases short, with 8 bases between. Note on this clone: Its antigen is currently unknown.

Some clones are missing from TCRdb's copy, which holds only in-frame ones; the method was immunoSEQ multiplex PCR. The sample holds roughly 190,000 clones, more than 85% seen once. This chain joins TRBV5-1 and TRBJ1-1; D remains unclear. Material: peripheral blood, obtained 28 days after the second AZD1222 dose. The clonotype originates from an adult who received the AZD1222 COVID-19 vaccine. CDR3 sequence: CASRPTLNTEAFF. The CDR3 bases are TGCGCCAGCAGGCCCACACTGAACACTGAAGCTTTCTTT.